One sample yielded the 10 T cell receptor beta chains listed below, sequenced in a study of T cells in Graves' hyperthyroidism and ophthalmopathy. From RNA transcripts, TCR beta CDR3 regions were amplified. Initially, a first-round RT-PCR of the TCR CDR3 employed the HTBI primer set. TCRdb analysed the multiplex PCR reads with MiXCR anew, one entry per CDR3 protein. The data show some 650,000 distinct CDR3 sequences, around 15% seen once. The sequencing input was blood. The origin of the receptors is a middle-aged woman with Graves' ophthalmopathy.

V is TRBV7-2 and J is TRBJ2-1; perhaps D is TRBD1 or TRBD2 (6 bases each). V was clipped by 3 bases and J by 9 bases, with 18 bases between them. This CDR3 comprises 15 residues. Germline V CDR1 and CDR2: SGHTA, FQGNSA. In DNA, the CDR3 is TGTGCCAGCAGCTTGGAGTCGGGGGCCGCTGGTGAGCAGTTCTTC. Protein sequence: CASSLESGAAGEQFF.

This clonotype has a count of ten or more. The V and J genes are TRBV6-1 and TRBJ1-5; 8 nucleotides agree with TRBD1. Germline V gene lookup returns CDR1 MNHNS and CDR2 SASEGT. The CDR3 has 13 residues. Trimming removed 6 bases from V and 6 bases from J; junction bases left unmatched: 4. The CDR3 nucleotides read TGTGCCAGCAGACCGACAGGGGTTCAGCCCCAGCATTTT. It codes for CASRPTGVQPQHF.

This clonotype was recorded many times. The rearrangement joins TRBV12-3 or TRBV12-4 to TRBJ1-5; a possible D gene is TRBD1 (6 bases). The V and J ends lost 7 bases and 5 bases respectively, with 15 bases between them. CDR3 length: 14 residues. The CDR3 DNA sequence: TGTGCCAGCAACCCCACAGGGAGCCATCAGCCCCAGCATTTT. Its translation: CASNPTGSHQPQHF.

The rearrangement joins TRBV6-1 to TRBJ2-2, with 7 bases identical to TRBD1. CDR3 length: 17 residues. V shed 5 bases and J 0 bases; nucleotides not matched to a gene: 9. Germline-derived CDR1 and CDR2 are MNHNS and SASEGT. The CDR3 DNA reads TGTGCCAGCAGTCACGGACAGGCTTTCTCGAACACCGGGGAGCTGTTTTTT. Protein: CASSHGQAFSNTGELFF.

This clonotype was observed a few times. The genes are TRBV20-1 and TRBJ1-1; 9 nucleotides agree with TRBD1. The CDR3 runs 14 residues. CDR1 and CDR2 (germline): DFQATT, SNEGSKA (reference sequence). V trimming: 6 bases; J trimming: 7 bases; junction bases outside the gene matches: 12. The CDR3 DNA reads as TGCAGTGCCCCGGGGACAGGGTTCGTTAATGAAGCTTTCTTT. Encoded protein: CSAPGTGFVNEAFF.

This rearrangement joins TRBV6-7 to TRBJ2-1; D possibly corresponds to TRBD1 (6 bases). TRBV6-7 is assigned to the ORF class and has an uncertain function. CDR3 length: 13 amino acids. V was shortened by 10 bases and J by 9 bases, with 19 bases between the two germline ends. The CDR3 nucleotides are TGTGCCATCTCCGGGACATGCAACGGTGAGCAGTTCTTC. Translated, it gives CAISGTCNGEQFF.

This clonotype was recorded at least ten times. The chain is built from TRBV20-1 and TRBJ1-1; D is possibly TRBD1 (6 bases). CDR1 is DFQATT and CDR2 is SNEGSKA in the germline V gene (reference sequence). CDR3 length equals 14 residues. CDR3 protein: CRTGFGTLNTEAFF. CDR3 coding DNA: TGCAGGACCGGTTTCGGGACACTGAACACTGAAGCTTTCTTT.

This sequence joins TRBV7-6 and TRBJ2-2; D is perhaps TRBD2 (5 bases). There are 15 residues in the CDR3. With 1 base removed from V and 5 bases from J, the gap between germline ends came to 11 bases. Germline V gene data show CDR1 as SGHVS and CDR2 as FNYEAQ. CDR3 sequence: CASSLVPSGTGELFF. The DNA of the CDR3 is TGTGCCAGCAGCTTAGTTCCCTCGGGGACCGGGGAGCTGTTTTTT.

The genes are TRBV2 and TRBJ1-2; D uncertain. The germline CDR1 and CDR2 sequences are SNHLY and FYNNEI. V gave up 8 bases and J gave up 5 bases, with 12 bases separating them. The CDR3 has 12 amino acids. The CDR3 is CASGREGYGYTF. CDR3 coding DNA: TGTGCCAGCGGCAGAGAAGGTTATGGCTACACCTTC.

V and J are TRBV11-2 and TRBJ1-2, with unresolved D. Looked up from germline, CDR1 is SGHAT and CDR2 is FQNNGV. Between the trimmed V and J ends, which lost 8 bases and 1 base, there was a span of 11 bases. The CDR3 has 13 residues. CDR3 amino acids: CASAESVNYGYTF. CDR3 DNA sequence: TGTGCCAGCGCGGAGTCGGTTAACTATGGCTACACCTTC.